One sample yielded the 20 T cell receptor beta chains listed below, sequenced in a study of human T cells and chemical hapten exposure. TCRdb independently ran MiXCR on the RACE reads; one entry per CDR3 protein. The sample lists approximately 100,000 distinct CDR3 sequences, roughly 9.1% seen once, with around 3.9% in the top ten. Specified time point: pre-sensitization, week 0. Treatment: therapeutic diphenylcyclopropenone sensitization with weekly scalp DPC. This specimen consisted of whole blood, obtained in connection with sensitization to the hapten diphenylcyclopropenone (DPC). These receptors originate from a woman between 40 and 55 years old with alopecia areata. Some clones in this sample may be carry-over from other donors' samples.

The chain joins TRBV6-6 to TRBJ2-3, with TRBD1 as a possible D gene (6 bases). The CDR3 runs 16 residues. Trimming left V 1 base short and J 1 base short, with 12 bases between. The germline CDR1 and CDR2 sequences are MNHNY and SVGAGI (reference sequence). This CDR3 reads CASSYYVTGGTDTQYF. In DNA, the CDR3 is TGTGCCAGCAGTTACTACGTGACAGGAGGCACAGATACGCAGTATTTT.

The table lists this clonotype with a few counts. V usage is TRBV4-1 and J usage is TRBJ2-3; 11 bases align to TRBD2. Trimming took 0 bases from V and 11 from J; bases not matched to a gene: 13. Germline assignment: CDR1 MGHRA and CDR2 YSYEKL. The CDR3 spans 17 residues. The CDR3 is CASSQDVSGGALRWQYF. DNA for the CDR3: TGCGCCAGCAGCCAAGATGTTAGCGGGGGGGCATTGAGATGGCAGTATTTT.

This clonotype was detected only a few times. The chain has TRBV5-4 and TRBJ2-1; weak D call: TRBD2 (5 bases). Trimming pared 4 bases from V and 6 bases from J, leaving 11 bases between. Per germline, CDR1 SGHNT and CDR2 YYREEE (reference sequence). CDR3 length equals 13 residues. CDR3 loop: CASSRRTFNEQFF. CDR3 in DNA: TGTGCCAGCAGCCGGAGGACTTTCAATGAGCAGTTCTTC.

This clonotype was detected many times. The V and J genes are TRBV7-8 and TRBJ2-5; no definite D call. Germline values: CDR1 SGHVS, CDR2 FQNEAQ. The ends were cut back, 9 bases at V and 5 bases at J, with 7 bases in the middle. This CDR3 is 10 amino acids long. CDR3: CASNTETQYF. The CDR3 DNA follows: TGTGCCAGTAATACGGAGACCCAGTACTTC.

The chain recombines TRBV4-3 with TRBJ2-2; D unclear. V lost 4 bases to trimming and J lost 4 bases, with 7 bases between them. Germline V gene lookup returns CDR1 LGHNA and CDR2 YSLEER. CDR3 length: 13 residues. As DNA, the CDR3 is TGCGCCAGCAGCCCCCCGCGCACCGGGGAGCTGTTTTTT. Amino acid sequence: CASSPPRTGELFF.

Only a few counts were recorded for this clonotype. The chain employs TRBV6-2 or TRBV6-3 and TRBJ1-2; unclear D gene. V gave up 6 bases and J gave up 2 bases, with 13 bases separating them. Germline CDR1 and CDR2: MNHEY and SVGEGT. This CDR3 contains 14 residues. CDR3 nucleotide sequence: TGTGCCAGCAGAACGGTGGGGAACAACTATGGCTACACCTTC. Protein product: CASRTVGNNYGYTF.

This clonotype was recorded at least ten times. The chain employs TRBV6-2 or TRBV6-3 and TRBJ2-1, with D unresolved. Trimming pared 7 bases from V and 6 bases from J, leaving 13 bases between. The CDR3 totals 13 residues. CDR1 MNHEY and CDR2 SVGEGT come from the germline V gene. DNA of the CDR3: TGTGCCAGCAATCCTCCATATGGCAATGAGCAGTTCTTC. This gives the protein CASNPPYGNEQFF.

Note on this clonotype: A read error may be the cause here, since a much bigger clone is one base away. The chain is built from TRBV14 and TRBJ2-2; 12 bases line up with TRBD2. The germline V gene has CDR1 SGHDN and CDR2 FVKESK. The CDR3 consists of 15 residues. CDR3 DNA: TGTGCCAGCAGCCGACTAGCGGGGGTCACCGGGGAGCTGCTTTTT. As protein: CASSRLAGVTGELLF.

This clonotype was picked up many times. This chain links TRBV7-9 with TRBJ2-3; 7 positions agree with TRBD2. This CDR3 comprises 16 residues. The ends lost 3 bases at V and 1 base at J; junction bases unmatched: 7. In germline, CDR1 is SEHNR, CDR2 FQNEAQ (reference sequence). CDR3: CASSFLAGPGTDTQYF. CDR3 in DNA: TGTGCCAGCAGCTTCTTAGCGGGCCCCGGCACAGATACGCAGTATTTT. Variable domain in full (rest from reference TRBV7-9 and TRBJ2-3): DTGVSQNPRHKITKRGQNVTFRCDPISEHNRLYWYRQTLGQGPEFLTYFQNEAQLEKSRLLSDRFSAERPKGSFSTLEIQRTEQGDSAMYLCASSFLAGPGTDTQYFGPGTRLTVL.

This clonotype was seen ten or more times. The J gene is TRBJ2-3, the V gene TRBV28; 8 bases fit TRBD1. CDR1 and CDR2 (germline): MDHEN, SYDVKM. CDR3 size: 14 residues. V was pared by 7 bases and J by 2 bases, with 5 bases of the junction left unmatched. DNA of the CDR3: TGTGCCAGCAAACAGGGGGGAGCCACAGATACGCAGTATTTT. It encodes CASKQGGATDTQYF.

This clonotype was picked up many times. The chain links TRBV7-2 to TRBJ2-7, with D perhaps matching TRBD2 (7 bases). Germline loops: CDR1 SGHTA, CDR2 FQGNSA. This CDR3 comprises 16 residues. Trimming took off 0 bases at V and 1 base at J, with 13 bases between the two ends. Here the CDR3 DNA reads TGTGCCAGCAGCTTAGCGGGCGGGGGCCTTTCCTACGAGCAGTACTTC. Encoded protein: CASSLAGGGLSYEQYF.

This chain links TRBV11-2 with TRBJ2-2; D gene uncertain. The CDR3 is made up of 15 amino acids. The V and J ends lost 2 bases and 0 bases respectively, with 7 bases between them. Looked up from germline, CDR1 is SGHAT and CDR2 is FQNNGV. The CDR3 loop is CASSLTTSNTGELFF. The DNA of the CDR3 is TGTGCCAGCAGCTTAACTACTTCGAACACCGGGGAGCTGTTTTTT. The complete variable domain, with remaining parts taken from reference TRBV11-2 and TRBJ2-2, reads EAGVAQSPRYKIIEKRQSVAFWCNPISGHATLYWYQQILGQGPKLLIQFQNNGVVDDSQLPKDRFSAERLKGVDSTLKIQPAKLEDSAVYLCASSLTTSNTGELFFGEGSRLTVL.

CDR3 sequence: CARLTRRPDGYTF. CDR3 sequence (DNA): TGTGCCAGACTTACTCGACGGCCTGATGGCTACACCTTC. The V and J genes are TRBV6-2 or TRBV6-3 and TRBJ1-2; D is uncertain. V was trimmed by 9 bases and J by 6 bases, leaving 17 bases between them. CDR3 length: 13 amino acids. The germline V gene has CDR1 MNHEY and CDR2 SVGEGT.

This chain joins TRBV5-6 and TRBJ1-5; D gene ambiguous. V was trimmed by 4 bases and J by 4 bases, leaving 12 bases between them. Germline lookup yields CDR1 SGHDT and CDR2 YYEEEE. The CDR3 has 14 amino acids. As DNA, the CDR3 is TGTGCCAGCAGCCAGGCACGGGTAAATCAGCCCCAGCATTTT. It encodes CASSQARVNQPQHF.

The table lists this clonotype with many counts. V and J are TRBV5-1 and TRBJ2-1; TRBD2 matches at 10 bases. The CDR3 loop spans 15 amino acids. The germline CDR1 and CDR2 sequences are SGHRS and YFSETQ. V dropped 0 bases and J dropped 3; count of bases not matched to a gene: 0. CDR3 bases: TGCGCCAGCAGCTTGGGACTAGCGGGCTACAATGAGCAGTTCTTC. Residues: CASSLGLAGYNEQFF.

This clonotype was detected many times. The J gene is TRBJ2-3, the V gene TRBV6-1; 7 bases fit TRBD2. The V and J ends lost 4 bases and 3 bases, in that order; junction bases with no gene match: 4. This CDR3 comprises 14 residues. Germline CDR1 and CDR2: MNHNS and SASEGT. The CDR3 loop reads CASSGAGSTDTQYF. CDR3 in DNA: TGTGCCAGCAGTGGAGCGGGGAGTACAGATACGCAGTATTTT.

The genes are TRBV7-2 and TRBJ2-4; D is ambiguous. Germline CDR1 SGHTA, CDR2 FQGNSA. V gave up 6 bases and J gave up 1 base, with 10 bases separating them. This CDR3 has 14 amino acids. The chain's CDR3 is CASREILAKNIQYF. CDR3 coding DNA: TGTGCCAGCAGGGAGATTCTGGCCAAAAACATTCAGTACTTC.

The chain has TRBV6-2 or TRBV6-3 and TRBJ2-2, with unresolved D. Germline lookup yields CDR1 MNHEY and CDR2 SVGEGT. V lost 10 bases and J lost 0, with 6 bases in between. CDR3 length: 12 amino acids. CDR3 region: CATDTNTGELFF. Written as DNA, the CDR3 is TGTGCCACCGACACGAACACCGGGGAGCTGTTTTTT.

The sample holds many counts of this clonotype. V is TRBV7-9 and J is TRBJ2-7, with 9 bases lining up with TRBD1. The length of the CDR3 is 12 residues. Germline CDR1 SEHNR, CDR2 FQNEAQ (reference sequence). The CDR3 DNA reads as TGTGTTCCCCGGACAGGGGCCCCCGAGCAGTACTTC. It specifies CVPRTGAPEQYF.

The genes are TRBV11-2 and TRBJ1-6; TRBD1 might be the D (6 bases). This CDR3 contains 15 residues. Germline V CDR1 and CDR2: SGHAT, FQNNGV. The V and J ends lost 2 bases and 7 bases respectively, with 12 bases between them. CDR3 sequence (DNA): TGTGCCAGCAGCTTACATCGGCAGGGGAATTCACCCCTCCACTTT. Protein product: CASSLHRQGNSPLHF.